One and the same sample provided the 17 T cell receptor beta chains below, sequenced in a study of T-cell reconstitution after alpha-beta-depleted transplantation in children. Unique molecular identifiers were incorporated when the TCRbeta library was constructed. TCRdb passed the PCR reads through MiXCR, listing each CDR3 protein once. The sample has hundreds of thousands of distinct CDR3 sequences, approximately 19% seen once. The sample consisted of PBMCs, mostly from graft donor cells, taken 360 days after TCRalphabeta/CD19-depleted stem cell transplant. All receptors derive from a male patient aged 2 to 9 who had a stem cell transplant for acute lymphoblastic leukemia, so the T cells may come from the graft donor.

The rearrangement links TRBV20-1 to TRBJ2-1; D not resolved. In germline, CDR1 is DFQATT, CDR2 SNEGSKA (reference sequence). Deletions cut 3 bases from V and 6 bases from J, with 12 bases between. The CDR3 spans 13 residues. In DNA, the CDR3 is TGCAGTGCTAGCGGTAGGGTCTCCAATGAGCAGTTCTTC. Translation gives CSASGRVSNEQFF.

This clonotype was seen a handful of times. CDR3 loop: CASSYTKSPQHF. CDR3 nucleotide sequence: TGTGCCAGCAGTTACACGAAGTCGCCCCAGCATTTT. V is TRBV12-3 or TRBV12-4 and J is TRBJ1-5; no firm D call. The CDR3 has 12 amino acids. Trimming shortened V by 4 bases and J by 9 bases, and 10 bases separated the two germline ends.

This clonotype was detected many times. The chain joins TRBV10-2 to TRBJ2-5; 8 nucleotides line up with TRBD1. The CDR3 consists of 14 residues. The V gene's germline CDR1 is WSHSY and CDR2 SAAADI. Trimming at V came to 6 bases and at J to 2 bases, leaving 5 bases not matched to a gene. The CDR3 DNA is TGCGCCAGCAGCTGGACAGGGCCTCAAGAGACCCAGTACTTC. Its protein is CASSWTGPQETQYF.

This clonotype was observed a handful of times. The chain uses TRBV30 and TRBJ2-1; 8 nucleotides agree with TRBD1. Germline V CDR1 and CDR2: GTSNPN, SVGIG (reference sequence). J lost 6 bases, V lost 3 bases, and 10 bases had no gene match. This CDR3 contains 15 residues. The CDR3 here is CAWRGGQGRFNEQFF. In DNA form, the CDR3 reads TGTGCCTGGAGAGGCGGACAGGGAAGGTTCAATGAGCAGTTCTTC.

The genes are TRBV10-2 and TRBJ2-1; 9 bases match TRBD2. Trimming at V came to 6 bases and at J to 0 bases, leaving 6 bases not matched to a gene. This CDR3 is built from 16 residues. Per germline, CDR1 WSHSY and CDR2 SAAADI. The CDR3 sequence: CASRPSSGDSYNEQFF. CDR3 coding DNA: TGCGCCAGCAGACCCTCTAGCGGGGACTCCTACAATGAGCAGTTCTTC.

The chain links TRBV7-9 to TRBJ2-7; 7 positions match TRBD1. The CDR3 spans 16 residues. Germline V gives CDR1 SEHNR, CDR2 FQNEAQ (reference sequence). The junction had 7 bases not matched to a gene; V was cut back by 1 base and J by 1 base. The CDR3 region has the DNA TGTGCCAGCAGCTTAGAACAGGGGCGAGATTCCTACGAGCAGTACTTC. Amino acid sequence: CASSLEQGRDSYEQYF.

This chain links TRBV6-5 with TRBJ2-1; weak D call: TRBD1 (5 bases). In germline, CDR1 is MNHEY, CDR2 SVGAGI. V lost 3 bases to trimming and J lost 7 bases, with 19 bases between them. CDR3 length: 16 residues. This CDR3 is CASSYLGATTGNEQFF. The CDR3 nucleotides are TGTGCCAGCAGTTATTTAGGGGCGACAACTGGGAATGAGCAGTTCTTC.

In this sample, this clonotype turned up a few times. The CDR3 reads CASSILPGSNEQFF. CDR3 coding DNA: TGTGCCAGCAGTATCCTACCGGGGAGCAATGAGCAGTTCTTC. This sequence joins TRBV12-3 or TRBV12-4 and TRBJ2-1; D might be TRBD2 (5 bases). The CDR3 is 14 amino acids. V was clipped by 5 bases and J by 6 bases, with 14 bases between them.

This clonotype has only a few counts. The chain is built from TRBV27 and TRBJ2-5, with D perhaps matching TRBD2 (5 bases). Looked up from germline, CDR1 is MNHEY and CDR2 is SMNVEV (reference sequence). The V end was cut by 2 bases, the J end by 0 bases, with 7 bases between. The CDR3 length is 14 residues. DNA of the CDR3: TGTGCCAGCAGTTTAACGGGGAACCAAGAGACCCAGTACTTC. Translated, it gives CASSLTGNQETQYF.

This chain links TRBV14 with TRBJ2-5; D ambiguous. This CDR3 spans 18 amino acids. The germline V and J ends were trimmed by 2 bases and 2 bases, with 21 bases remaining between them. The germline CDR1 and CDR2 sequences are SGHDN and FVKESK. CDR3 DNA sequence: TGTGCCAGCAGCCAACCAGGCCTACGTAGCAGCCTACAAGAGACCCAGTACTTC. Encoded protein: CASSQPGLRSSLQETQYF.

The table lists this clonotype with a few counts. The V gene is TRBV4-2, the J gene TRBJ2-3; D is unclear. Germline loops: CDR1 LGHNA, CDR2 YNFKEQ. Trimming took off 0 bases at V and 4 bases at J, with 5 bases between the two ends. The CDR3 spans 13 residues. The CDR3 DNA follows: TGTGCCAGCAGCCAAGAGGAGCCAGATACGCAGTATTTT. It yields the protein CASSQEEPDTQYF.

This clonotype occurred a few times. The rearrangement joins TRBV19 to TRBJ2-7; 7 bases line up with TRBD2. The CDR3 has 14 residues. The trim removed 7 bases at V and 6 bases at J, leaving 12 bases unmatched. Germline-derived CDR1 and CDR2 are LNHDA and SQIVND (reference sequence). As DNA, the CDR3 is TGTGCCAGTAAGTCGCAAACGGCGGGGGTCGAGCAGTACTTC. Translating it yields CASKSQTAGVEQYF.

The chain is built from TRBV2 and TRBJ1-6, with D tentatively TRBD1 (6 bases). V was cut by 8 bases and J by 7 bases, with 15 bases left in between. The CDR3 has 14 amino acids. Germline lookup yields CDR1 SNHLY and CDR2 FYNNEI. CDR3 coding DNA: TGTGCCAGCGGTCGTGGGCAGGGGAATTCACCCCTCCACTTT. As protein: CASGRGQGNSPLHF.

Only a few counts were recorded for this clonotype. The CDR3, as DNA: TGCAGCGTTAAAGGGGCAGTTACCTACGAGCAGTACTTC. Translated, it gives CSVKGAVTYEQYF. The chain has TRBV29-1 and TRBJ2-7, with a tentative D call TRBD1 (5 bases). V lost 5 bases, J lost 2 bases, and 13 bases lay in between. The CDR3 runs to 13 residues. The germline V gene encodes CDR1 SQVTM and CDR2 ANQGSEA.

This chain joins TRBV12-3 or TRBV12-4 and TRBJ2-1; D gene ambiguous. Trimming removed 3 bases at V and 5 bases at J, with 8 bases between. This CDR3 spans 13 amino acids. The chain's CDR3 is CASSFTVDNEQFF. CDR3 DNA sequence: TGTGCCAGCAGTTTTACAGTGGACAATGAGCAGTTCTTC.

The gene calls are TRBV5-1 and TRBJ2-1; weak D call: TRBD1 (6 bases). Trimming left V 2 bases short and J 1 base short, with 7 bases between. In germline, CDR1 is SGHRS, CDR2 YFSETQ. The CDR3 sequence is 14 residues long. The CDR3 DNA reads TGCGCCAGCAGCTTACAGGGTTCCTACAATGAGCAGTTCTTC. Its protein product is CASSLQGSYNEQFF.

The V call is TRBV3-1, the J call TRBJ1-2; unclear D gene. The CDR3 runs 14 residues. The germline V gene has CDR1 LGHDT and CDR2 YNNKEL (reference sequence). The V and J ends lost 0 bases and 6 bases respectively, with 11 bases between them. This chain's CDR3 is CASSQESLADGYTF. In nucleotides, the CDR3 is TGTGCCAGCAGCCAAGAGTCTTTAGCGGATGGCTACACCTTC.